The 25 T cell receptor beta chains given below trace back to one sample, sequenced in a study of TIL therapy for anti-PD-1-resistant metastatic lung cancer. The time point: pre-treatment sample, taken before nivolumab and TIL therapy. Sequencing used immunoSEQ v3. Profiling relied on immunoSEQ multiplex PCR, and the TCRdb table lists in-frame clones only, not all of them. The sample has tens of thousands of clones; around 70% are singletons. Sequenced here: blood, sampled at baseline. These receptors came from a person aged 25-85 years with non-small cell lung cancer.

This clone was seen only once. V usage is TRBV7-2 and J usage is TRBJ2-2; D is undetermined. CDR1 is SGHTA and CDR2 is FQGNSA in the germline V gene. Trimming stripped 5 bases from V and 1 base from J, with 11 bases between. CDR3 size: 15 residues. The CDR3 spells CASSPGELNTGELFF. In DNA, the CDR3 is TGTGCCAGCAGCCCCGGAGAATTGAACACCGGGGAGCTGTTTTTT.

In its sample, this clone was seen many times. CDR3 protein: CASSMAVFGYTF. The CDR3 DNA reads TGTGCCAGTAGTATGGCGGTATTTGGCTACACCTTC. V gene TRBV19 combines with J gene TRBJ1-2; no reliable D call. V was trimmed by 3 bases and J by 7 bases, leaving 9 bases between them. This CDR3 is built from 12 residues. Germline V gene sequence: CDR1 LNHDA, CDR2 SQIVND (reference sequence).

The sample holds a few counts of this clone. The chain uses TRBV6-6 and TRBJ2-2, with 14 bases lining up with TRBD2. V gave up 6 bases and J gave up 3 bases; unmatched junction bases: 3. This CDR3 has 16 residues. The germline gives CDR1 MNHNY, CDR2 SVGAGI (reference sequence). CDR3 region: CASRTGLAGDTGELFF. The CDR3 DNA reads TGTGCCAGCAGAACGGGACTAGCGGGAGACACCGGGGAGCTGTTTTTT.

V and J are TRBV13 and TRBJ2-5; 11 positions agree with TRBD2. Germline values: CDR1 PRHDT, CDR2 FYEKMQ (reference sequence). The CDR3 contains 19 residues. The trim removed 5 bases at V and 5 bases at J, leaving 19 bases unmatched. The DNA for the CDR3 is TGTGCCAGCAGCCGCCTAGCGGGAGGCCACAAGATGAGTAGGGAGACCCAGTACTTC. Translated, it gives CASSRLAGGHKMSRETQYF.

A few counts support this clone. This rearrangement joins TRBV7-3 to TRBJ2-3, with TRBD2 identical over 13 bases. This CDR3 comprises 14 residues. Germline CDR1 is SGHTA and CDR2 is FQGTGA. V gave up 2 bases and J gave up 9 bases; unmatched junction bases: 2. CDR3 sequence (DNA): TGTGCCAGCAGCTTAGGACTAGCGGGAGAAACGCAGTATTTT. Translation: CASSLGLAGETQYF.

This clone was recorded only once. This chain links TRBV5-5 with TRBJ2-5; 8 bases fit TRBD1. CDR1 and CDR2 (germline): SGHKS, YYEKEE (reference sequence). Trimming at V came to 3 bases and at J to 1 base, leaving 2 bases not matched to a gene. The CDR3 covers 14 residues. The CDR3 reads CASSSQGAQETQYF. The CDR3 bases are TGTGCCAGCAGCTCGCAGGGGGCCCAAGAGACCCAGTACTTC.

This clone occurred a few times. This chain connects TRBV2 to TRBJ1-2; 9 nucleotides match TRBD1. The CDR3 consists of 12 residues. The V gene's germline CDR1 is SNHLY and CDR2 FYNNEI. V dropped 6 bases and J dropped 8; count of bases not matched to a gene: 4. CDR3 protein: CASRGQGKGYTF. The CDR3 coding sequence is TGTGCCAGCAGGGGACAGGGAAAGGGCTACACCTTC.

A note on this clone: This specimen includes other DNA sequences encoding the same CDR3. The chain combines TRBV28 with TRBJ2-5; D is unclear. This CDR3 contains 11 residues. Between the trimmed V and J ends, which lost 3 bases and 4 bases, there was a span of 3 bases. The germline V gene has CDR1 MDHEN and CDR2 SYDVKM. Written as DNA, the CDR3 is TGTGCCAGCAGTTTGGGAGAGACCCAGTACTTC. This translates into CASSLGETQYF.

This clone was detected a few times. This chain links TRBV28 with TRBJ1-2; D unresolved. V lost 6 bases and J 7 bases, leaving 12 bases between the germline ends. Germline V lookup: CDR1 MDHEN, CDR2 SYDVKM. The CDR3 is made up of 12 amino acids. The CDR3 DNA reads TGTGCCAGCAGATATGGAGTGTTTGGCTACACCTTC. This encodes CASRYGVFGYTF.

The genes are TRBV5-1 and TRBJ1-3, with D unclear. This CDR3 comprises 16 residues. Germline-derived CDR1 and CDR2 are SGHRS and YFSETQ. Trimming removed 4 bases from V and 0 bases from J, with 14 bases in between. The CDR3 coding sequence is TGCGCCAGCAGCGCGGGAGCAGTCTACTCTGGAAACACCATATATTTT. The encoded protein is CASSAGAVYSGNTIYF.

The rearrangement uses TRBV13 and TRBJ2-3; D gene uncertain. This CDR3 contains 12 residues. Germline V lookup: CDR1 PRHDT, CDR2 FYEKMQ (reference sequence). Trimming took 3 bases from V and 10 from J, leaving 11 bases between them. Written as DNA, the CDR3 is TGTGCCAGCAGCTTTGAGGATGAGGCGCAGTATTTT. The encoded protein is CASSFEDEAQYF.

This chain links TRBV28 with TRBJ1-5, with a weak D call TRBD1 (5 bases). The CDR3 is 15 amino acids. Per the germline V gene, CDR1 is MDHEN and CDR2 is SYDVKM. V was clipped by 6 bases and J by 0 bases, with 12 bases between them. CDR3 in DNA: TGTGCCAGCAGGGGACCAGGGCCTAGCAATCAGCCCCAGCATTTT. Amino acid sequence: CASRGPGPSNQPQHF.

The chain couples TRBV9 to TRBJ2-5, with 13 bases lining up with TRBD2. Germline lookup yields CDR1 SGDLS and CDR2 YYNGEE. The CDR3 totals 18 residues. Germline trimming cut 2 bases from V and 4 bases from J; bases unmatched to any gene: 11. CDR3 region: CASSVDAGLAGWGETQYF. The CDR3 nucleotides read TGTGCCAGCAGCGTTGACGCGGGACTAGCGGGATGGGGAGAGACCCAGTACTTC.

CDR3 sequence: CASRDRGEGETQYF. In DNA form, the CDR3 reads TGTGCCAGCAGAGATAGGGGGGAAGGAGAGACCCAGTACTTC. V is TRBV5-4 and J is TRBJ2-5; perhaps D is TRBD1 or TRBD2 (6 bases each). In germline, CDR1 is SGHNT, CDR2 YYREEE (reference sequence). This CDR3 has 14 amino acids. The V end was cut by 5 bases, the J end by 4 bases, with 15 bases between.

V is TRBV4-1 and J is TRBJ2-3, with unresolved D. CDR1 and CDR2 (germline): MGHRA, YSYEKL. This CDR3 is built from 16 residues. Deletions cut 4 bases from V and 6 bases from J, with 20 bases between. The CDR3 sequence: CASSRLPPTLGDTQYF. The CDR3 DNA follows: TGCGCCAGCAGCCGACTTCCCCCAACCCTGGGCGATACGCAGTATTTT.

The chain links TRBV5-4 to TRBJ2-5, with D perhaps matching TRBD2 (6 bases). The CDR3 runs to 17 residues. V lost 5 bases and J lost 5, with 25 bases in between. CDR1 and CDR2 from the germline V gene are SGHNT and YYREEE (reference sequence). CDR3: CASSWGTRNSPTETQYF. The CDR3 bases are TGTGCCAGCAGTTGGGGGACTCGGAACTCCCCAACGGAGACCCAGTACTTC.

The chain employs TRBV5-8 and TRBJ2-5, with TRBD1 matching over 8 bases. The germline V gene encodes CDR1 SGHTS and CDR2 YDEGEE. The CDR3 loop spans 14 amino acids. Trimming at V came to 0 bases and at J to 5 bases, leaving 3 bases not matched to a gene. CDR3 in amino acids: CASSLAGGRETQYF. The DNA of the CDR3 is TGTGCCAGCAGCTTGGCAGGGGGCCGGGAGACCCAGTACTTC.

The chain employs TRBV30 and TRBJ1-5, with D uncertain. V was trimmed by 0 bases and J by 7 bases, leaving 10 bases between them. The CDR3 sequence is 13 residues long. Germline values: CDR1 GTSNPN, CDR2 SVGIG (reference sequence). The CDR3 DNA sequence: TGTGCCTGGAGTGTACGAACGGAGCAGCCCCAGCATTTT. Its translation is CAWSVRTEQPQHF.

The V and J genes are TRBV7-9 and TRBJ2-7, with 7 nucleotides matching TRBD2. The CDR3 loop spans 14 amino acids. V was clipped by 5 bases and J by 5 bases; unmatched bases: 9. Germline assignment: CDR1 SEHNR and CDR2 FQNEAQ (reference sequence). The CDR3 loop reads CASSPGGGGNEQYF. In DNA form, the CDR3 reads TGTGCCAGCAGCCCGGGAGGTGGGGGAAACGAGCAGTACTTC. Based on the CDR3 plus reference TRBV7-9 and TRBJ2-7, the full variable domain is DTGVSQNPRHKITKRGQNVTFRCDPISEHNRLYWYRQTLGQGPEFLTYFQNEAQLEKSRLLSDRFSAERPKGSFSTLEIQRTEQGDSAMYLCASSPGGGGNEQYFGPGTRLTVT.

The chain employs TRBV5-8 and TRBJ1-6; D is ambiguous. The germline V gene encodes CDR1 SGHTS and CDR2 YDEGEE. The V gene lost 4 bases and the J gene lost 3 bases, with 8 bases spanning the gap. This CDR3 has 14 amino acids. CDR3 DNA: TGTGCCAGCAGCCCGGCCCTCTATAATTCACCCCTCCACTTT. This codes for CASSPALYNSPLHF.

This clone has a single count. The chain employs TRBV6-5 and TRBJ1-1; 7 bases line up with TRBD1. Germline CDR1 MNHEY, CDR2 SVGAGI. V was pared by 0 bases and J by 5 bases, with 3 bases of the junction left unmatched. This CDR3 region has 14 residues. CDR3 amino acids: CASSYSGRGTEAFF. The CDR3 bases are TGTGCCAGCAGTTACTCCGGCAGGGGGACTGAAGCTTTCTTT.

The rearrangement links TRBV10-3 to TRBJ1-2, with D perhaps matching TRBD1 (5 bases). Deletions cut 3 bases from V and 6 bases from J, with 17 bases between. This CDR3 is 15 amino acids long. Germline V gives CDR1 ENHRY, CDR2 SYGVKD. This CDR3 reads CAISDWADGGDGYTF. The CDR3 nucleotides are TGTGCCATCAGTGATTGGGCCGACGGGGGAGATGGCTACACCTTC.

CDR3 protein: CASSPDRGSYYEQYF. The CDR3 nucleotides are TGTGCCAGCAGCCCGGACAGGGGATCATACTACGAGCAGTACTTC. V usage is TRBV7-2 and J usage is TRBJ2-7, with 9 bases that match TRBD1. Trimming took 5 bases from V and 3 from J; bases not matched to a gene: 8. The CDR3 loop spans 15 amino acids. Per germline, CDR1 SGHTA and CDR2 FQGNSA.

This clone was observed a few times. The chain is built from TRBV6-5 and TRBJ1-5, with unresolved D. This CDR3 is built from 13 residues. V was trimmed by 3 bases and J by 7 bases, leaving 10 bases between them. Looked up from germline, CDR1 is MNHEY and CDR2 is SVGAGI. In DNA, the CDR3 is TGTGCCAGCAGTTATGGTGTTCAGCAGCCCCAGCATTTT. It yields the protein CASSYGVQQPQHF.

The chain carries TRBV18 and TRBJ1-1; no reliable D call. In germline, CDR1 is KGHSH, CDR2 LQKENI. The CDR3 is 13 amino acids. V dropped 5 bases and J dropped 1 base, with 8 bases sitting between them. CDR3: CASSDGRNTEAFF. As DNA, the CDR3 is TGTGCCAGCTCAGACGGACGGAACACTGAAGCTTTCTTT.